The 30 T cell receptor beta chains below were found in one sample sequenced in a study of tumor-infiltrating lymphocytes in primary liver carcinoma. Unsorted whole blood supplied the RNA, and germline DNA was extracted too. Total RNA amounting to around 450 ng was the source from which TCR beta cDNA was made with a constant-region primer. Slightly modified ARM-PCR, run as three nested multiplex PCR rounds, produced the TCR beta libraries. Primers for the first two PCR rounds were TRBV1-TRBV30 forward primers and a C-beta reverse primer (approximately 9 cycles per round). MiXCR, run by TCRdb on the multiplex PCR reads, gives a single entry per CDR3 protein. The repertoire holds around 330,000 distinct CDR3 sequences, with roughly 60% as singletons. The sequencing input was peripheral blood. The receptors here all came from a woman aged 25 to 39 with primary liver carcinoma and hepatitis B virus infection.

The chain is built from TRBV30 and TRBJ1-5; no firm D call. This CDR3 is built from 13 residues. Germline lookup yields CDR1 GTSNPN and CDR2 SVGIG (reference sequence). Trimming took 0 bases from V and 5 from J, leaving 8 bases between them. CDR3 region: CAWSVRGHQPQHF. Written as DNA, the CDR3 is TGTGCCTGGAGTGTACGAGGGCATCAGCCCCAGCATTTT.

A remark on this clonotype: A much larger clonotype is one base distant, so this may be a read error. This rearrangement joins TRBV11-1 to TRBJ2-6, with D uncertain. Trimming took 1 base from V and 3 from J, leaving 4 bases between them. Germline CDR1 is SGHAT and CDR2 is FQDESV (reference sequence). CDR3 length equals 14 residues. The CDR3 region is CASSLEHGANVLTF. The CDR3 DNA reads as TGTGCCAGCAGCTTAGAGCATGGGGCCAACGTCCTGACTTTC.

With respect to this clonotype: A read error may account for a junction end that differs from germline. V gene TRBV5-1 combines with J gene TRBJ2-7; D might be TRBD1 or TRBD2, each matching 5 bases. CDR3 length: 14 residues. Per germline, CDR1 SGHRS and CDR2 YFSETQ. In DNA form, the CDR3 reads TGCGCCAGCAGCTTGTCAGGGTTCGGGAACGAGCACTACTTC. It codes for CASSLSGFGNEHYF.

The chain joins TRBV7-9 to TRBJ2-2, with 7 positions matching TRBD1. Germline CDR1 reads SEHNR; CDR2 reads FQNEAQ (reference sequence). V was clipped by 1 base and J by 1 base; unmatched bases: 3. The length of the CDR3 is 16 residues. The CDR3 sequence is CASSLGQGVNTGELFF. The DNA for the CDR3 is TGTGCCAGCAGCTTAGGACAGGGAGTGAACACCGGGGAGCTGTTTTTT.

The chain carries TRBV14 and TRBJ1-1; no firm D call. Germline V gives CDR1 SGHDN, CDR2 FVKESK. This CDR3 contains 16 residues. The V end was cut by 0 bases, the J end by 5 bases, with 16 bases between. DNA of the CDR3: TGTGCCAGCAGCCAAGACGGCCAATTAGGATGGACTGAAGCTTTCTTT. Amino acid sequence: CASSQDGQLGWTEAFF.

The V gene is TRBV30, the J gene TRBJ2-3, with a tentative D call TRBD1 (5 bases). The V gene's germline CDR1 is GTSNPN and CDR2 SVGIG (reference sequence). CDR3 size: 11 residues. The CDR3 spells CAQGLRDTQYF. CDR3 bases: TGTGCGCAGGGCCTAAGAGATACGCAGTATTTT.

This clonotype showed up just a few times. The rearrangement uses TRBV7-9 and TRBJ1-5; tentatively, D is TRBD1 (5 bases). CDR3 size: 14 residues. The germline gives CDR1 SEHNR, CDR2 FQNEAQ (reference sequence). Trimming took 4 bases from V and 4 from J, leaving 11 bases between them. The CDR3 region has the DNA TGTGCCAGCAGCTCCGGGGGGAGGAATCAGCCCCAGCATTTT. Its translation is CASSSGGRNQPQHF.

Points on this clonotype: Germline is not matched at one junction end, which may reflect a read error. This rearrangement joins TRBV11-2 to TRBJ2-2, with TRBD2 identical over 8 bases. This CDR3 contains 15 residues. CDR1 and CDR2 from the germline V gene are SGHAT and FQNNGV. The CDR3 nucleotides are TGCGCCAGCAGCTTTTGGACGGGAGGGGACAGGGAGCTGTTTTTT. Amino acid sequence: CASSFWTGGDRELFF. Filled out from reference TRBV11-2 and TRBJ2-2, the complete variable domain reads EAGVAQSPRYKIIEKRQSVAFWCNPISGHATLYWYQQILGQGPKLLIQFQNNGVVDDSQLPKDRFSAERLKGVDSTLKIQPAKLEDSAVYLCASSFWTGGDRELFFGEGSRLTVL.

This clonotype was found once. Just one base apart from a much larger clone, this may be a read error. V is TRBV6-1 and J is TRBJ1-2; 8 bases match TRBD1. CDR1 and CDR2 from the germline V gene are MNHNS and SASEGT. The CDR3 consists of 12 residues. The CDR3 spells CASSETGDGCTF. CDR3 in DNA: TGTGCCAGCAGTGAGACAGGGGACGGCTGCACCTTC.

This clonotype was observed a handful of times. The chain combines TRBV5-1 with TRBJ2-3; possibly TRBD2 for D (6 bases). The CDR3 runs 14 residues. CDR1 is SGHRS, CDR2 YFSETQ, per germline. Trimming cost V 5 bases and J 2 bases, with 12 bases left between them. CDR3 loop: CASSRRTTTDTQYF. The CDR3 DNA sequence: TGCGCCAGCAGTCGTAGGACTACCACAGATACGCAGTATTTT.

The chain joins TRBV29-1 to TRBJ2-1; D is ambiguous. CDR3 size: 10 residues. V was clipped by 3 bases and J by 8 bases, with 5 bases between them. In germline, CDR1 is SQVTM, CDR2 ANQGSEA. The CDR3 is CSVDYDEQFF. As DNA, the CDR3 is TGCAGCGTTGATTACGATGAGCAGTTCTTC.

This clonotype is a singleton in its sample. Given a much more abundant clone one base away, this may be a read error. The rearrangement uses TRBV4-3 and TRBJ2-7, with TRBD2 matching over 7 bases. The CDR3 length is 16 residues. The trim removed 3 bases at V and 4 bases at J, leaving 12 bases unmatched. Germline CDR1 reads LGHNA; CDR2 reads YSLEER. CDR3 sequence (DNA): TGCGCCAGCAGCCAGTATAGTACTAGCGCGGTTTACGAGCAGTACTTC. This sequence encodes CASSQYSTSAVYEQYF.

Concerning this clonotype itself: A much larger clone lies one base from this, so it may be a read error. The conserved phenylalanine or tryptophan is not found at the CDR3 terminus, so this likely reflects a read error. This chain links TRBV6-5 with TRBJ2-5, with D maybe TRBD1 (5 bases). Trimming pared 2 bases from V and 0 bases from J, leaving 7 bases between. The CDR3 is made up of 14 amino acids. Germline V gene lookup returns CDR1 MNHEY and CDR2 SVGAGI. The DNA for the CDR3 is TGTGCCAGCAGTTACATGGACAACCAAGAGACCCAGTACTAC. Its protein product is CASSYMDNQETQYY.

By proportion, this clonotype is medium-sized. This sequence joins TRBV11-2 and TRBJ2-5; D is possibly TRBD1 (5 bases). The ends were cut back, 6 bases at V and 2 bases at J, with 19 bases in the middle. There are 16 residues in the CDR3. Germline lookup yields CDR1 SGHAT and CDR2 FQNNGV. CDR3 amino acids: CASSLGSLGLQETQYF. The DNA of the CDR3 is TGTGCCAGCAGTCTAGGGTCGTTGGGGCTTCAAGAGACCCAGTACTTC.

Worth noting for this clonotype: A much larger clone differs from this one at a single base, so this may be a read error. CDR3 bases: TGCGCCAGCAGCCCTGGGATAAACGTTCTGGAGCAGTTCTTC. As protein: CASSPGINVLEQFF. The chain has TRBV4-3 and TRBJ2-1, with no clear D. This CDR3 has 14 residues. From germline, CDR1 is LGHNA and CDR2 YSLEER. Trimming took 4 bases from V and 10 from J, leaving 17 bases between them.

As to this clonotype: A single base separates this from a much larger clone, so it may be a read error. V usage is TRBV12-3 or TRBV12-4 and J usage is TRBJ1-1, with a weak D call TRBD1 (5 bases). CDR3 length: 15 amino acids. CDR3: CTSSTRQLSNTEAFF. CDR3 coding DNA: TGTACCAGCAGTACACGACAGTTATCGAACACTGAAGCTTTCTTT.

This chain links TRBV12-3 or TRBV12-4 with TRBJ2-1; 12 bases line up with TRBD2. V trimming: 5 bases; J trimming: 4 bases; junction bases outside the gene matches: 9. This CDR3 comprises 17 residues. The CDR3 bases are TGTGCCAGCAGTCCCCTACTGACTAGCGGGGGTTACAATGAGCAGTTCTTC. This gives the protein CASSPLLTSGGYNEQFF.

This clonotype has just a few counts. V usage is TRBV29-1 and J usage is TRBJ2-4; 14 bases are a match to TRBD2. Germline V gene lookup returns CDR1 SQVTM and CDR2 ANQGSEA. The junction had 10 bases not matched to a gene; V was cut back by 4 bases and J by 8 bases. The CDR3 sequence is 16 residues long. The CDR3 loop is CSVGTGLAGEGDIQYF. The CDR3 region has the DNA TGCAGCGTTGGGACGGGACTAGCGGGAGAAGGAGACATTCAGTACTTC.

The chain has TRBV5-4 and TRBJ2-6, with D unclear. The germline CDR1 and CDR2 sequences are SGHNT and YYREEE (reference sequence). The CDR3 extends over 15 amino acids. Trimming removed 4 bases from V and 0 bases from J, with 8 bases in between. CDR3 amino acids: CASSEMVSGANVLTF. DNA for the CDR3: TGTGCCAGCAGCGAGATGGTCTCTGGGGCCAACGTCCTGACTTTC.

CDR3 amino acids: CSAKGNGELFF. Written as DNA, the CDR3 is TGCAGCGCCAAGGGGAACGGGGAGCTGTTTTTT. V gene TRBV29-1 combines with J gene TRBJ2-2, with D possibly matching TRBD1 (5 bases). The CDR3 has 11 amino acids. The V end lost 7 bases, the J end lost 7 bases, and 10 bases lay between the germline ends. Germline CDR1 is SQVTM and CDR2 is ANQGSEA.

In this sample, this clonotype turned up many times. The chain employs TRBV4-3 and TRBJ2-4; D is perhaps TRBD2 (5 bases). V was cut by 0 bases and J by 8 bases, with 17 bases left in between. Looked up from germline, CDR1 is LGHNA and CDR2 is YSLEER. The CDR3 contains 16 residues. The CDR3 reads CASSQEVLRGVDIQYF. The CDR3 DNA sequence: TGCGCCAGCAGCCAAGAGGTTCTCCGGGGAGTAGACATTCAGTACTTC.

A note on this clonotype: This may be a read error: a much more frequent sequence differs by one nucleotide. V is TRBV6-2 or TRBV6-3 and J is TRBJ1-1; D ambiguous. Germline loops: CDR1 MNHEY, CDR2 SVGEGT. This CDR3 spans 14 amino acids. Trimming pared 1 base from V and 4 bases from J, leaving 10 bases between. This chain's CDR3 is CASSYLGIGTEAFF. CDR3 DNA: TGTGCCAGCAGTTACTTAGGGATTGGCACTGAAGCTTTCTTT.

Comment on this clonotype: One junction end disagrees with the germline gene, perhaps due to a read error. V usage is TRBV6-6 and J usage is TRBJ1-5; 8 nucleotides match TRBD1. The CDR3 loop spans 14 amino acids. The germline V gene encodes CDR1 MNHNY and CDR2 SVGAGI (reference sequence). The CDR3 sequence is CARSSGQGDRPQHF. In DNA form, the CDR3 reads TGTGCCCGCAGTTCCGGACAGGGTGATCGGCCCCAGCATTTT.

The chain joins TRBV12-3 or TRBV12-4 to TRBJ2-1; D is possibly TRBD2 (6 bases). V gave up 5 bases and J gave up 3 bases, with 14 bases separating them. This CDR3 spans 15 amino acids. The CDR3 coding sequence is TGTGCCAGCAGTGGACTATCCCGGGACTACAATGAGCAGTTCTTC. This codes for CASSGLSRDYNEQFF.

On this clonotype: A much larger clone sits a single nucleotide away, making a read error possible. The chain uses TRBV4-1 and TRBJ2-2; 7 positions agree with TRBD2. Germline assignment: CDR1 MGHRA and CDR2 YSYEKL. The CDR3 contains 16 residues. The CDR3 here is CASSQVTSDNTGGLFF. CDR3 DNA sequence: TGCGCCAGCAGCCAAGTAACTAGCGACAACACCGGGGGGCTGTTTTTT.

This rearrangement joins TRBV6-5 to TRBJ2-3, with 8 bases identical to TRBD1. Trimming cost V 7 bases and J 4 bases; bases outside gene matches: 10. CDR3 length: 15 amino acids. From germline, CDR1 is MNHEY and CDR2 SVGAGI. The CDR3 DNA sequence: TGTGCCAGCACCGCGGGGACAGGAGCATCAGATACGCAGTATTTT. This translates into CASTAGTGASDTQYF.

This chain connects TRBV5-5 to TRBJ1-4; D is ambiguous. The CDR3 consists of 14 residues. Germline CDR1 is SGHKS and CDR2 is YYEKEE (reference sequence). Trimming took off 0 bases at V and 10 bases at J, with 13 bases between the two ends. CDR3 protein: CASSLVGKSGKLFF. In DNA, the CDR3 is TGTGCCAGCAGCTTGGTAGGGAAAAGTGGAAAACTGTTTTTT.

The chain links TRBV6-2 or TRBV6-3 to TRBJ1-1; no clear D. Germline CDR1 and CDR2: MNHEY and SVGEGT. Trimming stripped 7 bases from V and 5 bases from J, with 20 bases between. There are 15 residues in the CDR3. For the CDR3, the DNA is TGTGCCAGCACCCCCCGAGTAAGGTTTGGTACTGAAGCTTTCTTT. Amino acids: CASTPRVRFGTEAFF.

In its sample, this clonotype was seen many times. J is TRBJ2-1 and V is TRBV11-2; 8 bases are a match to TRBD2. Losses at the gene ends were 3 bases for V and 7 bases for J; bases not matched to a gene: 8. Germline lookup yields CDR1 SGHAT and CDR2 FQNNGV. The CDR3 contains 15 residues. CDR3 in amino acids: CASSFLAGGRNEQFF. In DNA, the CDR3 is TGTGCCAGCAGCTTCCTGGCGGGAGGACGAAATGAGCAGTTCTTC.

The table lists this clonotype with a count of one. This may stem from a read error, because a much larger clone lies one nucleotide away. The V call is TRBV29-1, the J call TRBJ2-7; D remains ambiguous. This CDR3 region has 11 residues. Trimming removed 8 bases from V and 3 bases from J, with 11 bases in between. Germline CDR1 and CDR2: SQVTM and ANQGSEA. CDR3 protein: CSIVLDYEQYF. The DNA for the CDR3 is TGCAGCATTGTTCTGGACTACGAGCAGTACTTC.